This is a list of T cell receptor beta chains from one sample in a study of shared clonotypes between healthy human individuals. Sequenced by immunoSEQ multiplex PCR; TCRdb stores in-frame clones only, minus some. The sample lists some 2,500,000 clones, roughly 93% seen once, with approximately 0.36% in the top ten. Sequenced material: naive CD4+ T cells from PBMCs. The source of these receptors is a man younger than 35 in good health. Some clones in this sample may be carry-over from other donors' samples. Each CDR3 is given with its conserved first and last residue. D genes are given only for firm matches. A row's size may be missing; if present it is once, few, many or a size class.

clone_size	v_call	j_call	d_call	cdr3_nt	cdr3_aa
NA	TRBV19	TRBJ2-7	TRBD1	TGTGCCAGTAGTCCAACCGACCGGGACAGCTCCTACGAGCAGTACTTC	CASSPTDRDSSYEQYF
NA	TRBV7-3	TRBJ2-2	NA	TGTGCCAGCAGCTTAACGCCAACCGGGGAGCTGTTTTTT	CASSLTPTGELFF
NA	TRBV19	TRBJ1-2	NA	TGTGCCAGTAGTTTGGACAGACTCTATGGCTACACCTTC	CASSLDRLYGYTF
NA	TRBV11-3	TRBJ2-1	NA	TGTGCCAGCAGCTTATCTTTTAGCAGGGGAGGTAATGAGCAGTTCTTC	CASSLSFSRGGNEQFF
NA	TRBV6-5	TRBJ1-4	NA	TGTGCCAGCAGCCCTAGGGGGGTGGAAAAACTGTTTTTT	CASSPRGVEKLFF
NA	TRBV2	TRBJ1-2	NA	TGTGCCAGCAGCGTGGAGAGGGCCTCTTATGGCTACACCTTC	CASSVERASYGYTF
once	TRBV28	TRBJ2-2	NA	TGTGCCCATATAGGCCGAGCCGCCGGGGAGCTGTTTTTT	CAHIGRAAGELFF
NA	TRBV11-3	TRBJ2-2	NA	TGTGCCAGCAGCTTAGTAAGGGGGGCATCAGCCGGGGAGCTGTTTTTT	CASSLVRGASAGELFF
NA	TRBV7-2	TRBJ2-4	TRBD1	TGTGCCAGCAGCCCTGGGGGCAGGGGGAACATTCAGTACTTC	CASSPGGRGNIQYF
NA	TRBV9	TRBJ2-1	TRBD2	TGTGCCAGCAGCCCACGACTAGCGGGAGGGATGTACAATGAGCAGTTCTTC	CASSPRLAGGMYNEQFF
NA	TRBV14	TRBJ2-1	TRBD2	TGTGCCAGCAGCCTTCATTCTAGCGGGAGGTCCTACAATGAGCAGTTCTTC	CASSLHSSGRSYNEQFF
NA	TRBV29-1	TRBJ2-5	NA	TGCAGCGTTGTAGGCGGGGAGTTACAAGAGACCCAGTACTTC	CSVVGGELQETQYF
NA	TRBV9	TRBJ1-3	NA	TGTGCCAGCAGCCCGACACCAACCAACGAGGTCACCATATATTTT	CASSPTPTNEVTIYF
few	TRBV5-1	TRBJ2-6	NA	TGCGCCAGCAGCTTGGAGGGTTCTGGGGCCAACGTCCTGACTTTC	CASSLEGSGANVLTF
NA	TRBV5-4	TRBJ1-2	NA	TGTGCCAGCAGCCCAAGACAGAGACCCGATAACTATGGCTACACCTTC	CASSPRQRPDNYGYTF
NA	TRBV6-6	TRBJ1-2	NA	TGTGCCAGCAGGCTTGGCGGTTGGGGCGGCTATGGCTACACCTTC	CASRLGGWGGYGYTF
NA	TRBV6-6	TRBJ2-1	NA	TGTGCCAGCAGTGACTTGAAAAACAATGAGCAGTTCTTC	CASSDLKNNEQFF
NA	TRBV5-1	TRBJ1-2	NA	TGCGCCAGCGGCGGTGCGTCCGTCTATGGCTACACCTTC	CASGGASVYGYTF
NA	TRBV19	TRBJ1-2	NA	TGTGCCAGTAGTATCGGGCCCGACTATGGCTACACCTTC	CASSIGPDYGYTF
NA	TRBV29-1	TRBJ2-4	NA	TGCAGCGTTGAAGCGCTCAATAAAGGCATTCAGTACTTC	CSVEALNKGIQYF
NA	TRBV4-1	TRBJ1-2	NA	TGCGCCAGCAGCCAAGAACCCCAGGGGACAACATATGGCTACACCTTC	CASSQEPQGTTYGYTF
NA	TRBV5-1	TRBJ2-1	TRBD1	TGCGCCAGCAGCTTAGTGGGGACAGTATCGCGTGAGCAGTTCTTC	CASSLVGTVSREQFF
NA	TRBV5-1	TRBJ2-6	NA	TGCGCCAGCAGCTTGGCCCCAGGGGCTGGGGCCAACGTCCTGACTTTC	CASSLAPGAGANVLTF
once	TRBV6-6	TRBJ1-3	NA	TGTGCCAGCAGCCTAGACAGGATCTCTGGAAACACCATATATTTT	CASSLDRISGNTIYF
once	TRBV7-2	TRBJ2-1	NA	TGTGCCAGCAGCTTTCTTGGGGTACCTGATAGCTCCTACAATGAGCAGTTCTTC	CASSFLGVPDSSYNEQFF